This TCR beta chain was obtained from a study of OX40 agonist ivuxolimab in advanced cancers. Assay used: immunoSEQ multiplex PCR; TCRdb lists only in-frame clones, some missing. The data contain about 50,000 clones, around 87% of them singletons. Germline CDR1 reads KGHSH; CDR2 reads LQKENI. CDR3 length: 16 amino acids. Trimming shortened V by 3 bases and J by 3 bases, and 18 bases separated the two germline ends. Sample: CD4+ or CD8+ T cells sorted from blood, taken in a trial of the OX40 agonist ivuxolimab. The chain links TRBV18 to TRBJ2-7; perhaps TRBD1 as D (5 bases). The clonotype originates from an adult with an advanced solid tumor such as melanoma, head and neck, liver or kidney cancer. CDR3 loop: CASSPSLVTANYEQYF. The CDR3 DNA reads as TGTGCCAGCTCACCTAGTTTGGTGACAGCGAACTACGAGCAGTACTTC.